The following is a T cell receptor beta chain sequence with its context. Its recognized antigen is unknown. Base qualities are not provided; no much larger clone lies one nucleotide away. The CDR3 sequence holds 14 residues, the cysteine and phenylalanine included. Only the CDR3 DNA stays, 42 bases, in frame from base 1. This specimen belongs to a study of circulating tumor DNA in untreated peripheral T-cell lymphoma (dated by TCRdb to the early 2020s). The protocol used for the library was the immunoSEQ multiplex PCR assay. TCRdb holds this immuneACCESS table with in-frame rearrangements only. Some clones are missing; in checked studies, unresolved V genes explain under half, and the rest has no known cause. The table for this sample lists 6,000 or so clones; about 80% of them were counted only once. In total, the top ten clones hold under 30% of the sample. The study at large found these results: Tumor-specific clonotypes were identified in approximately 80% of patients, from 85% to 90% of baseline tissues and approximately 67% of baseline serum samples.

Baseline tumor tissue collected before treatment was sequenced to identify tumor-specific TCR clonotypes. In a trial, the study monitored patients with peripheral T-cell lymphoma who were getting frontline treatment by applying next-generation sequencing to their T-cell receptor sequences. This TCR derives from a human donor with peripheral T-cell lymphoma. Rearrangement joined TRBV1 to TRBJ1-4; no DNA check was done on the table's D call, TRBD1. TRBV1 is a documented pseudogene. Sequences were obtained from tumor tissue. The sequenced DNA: TGCGCCAGCAGCCAACCGGGACAAGGGGAAAAACTGTTTTTT. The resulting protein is CASSQPGQGEKLFF.